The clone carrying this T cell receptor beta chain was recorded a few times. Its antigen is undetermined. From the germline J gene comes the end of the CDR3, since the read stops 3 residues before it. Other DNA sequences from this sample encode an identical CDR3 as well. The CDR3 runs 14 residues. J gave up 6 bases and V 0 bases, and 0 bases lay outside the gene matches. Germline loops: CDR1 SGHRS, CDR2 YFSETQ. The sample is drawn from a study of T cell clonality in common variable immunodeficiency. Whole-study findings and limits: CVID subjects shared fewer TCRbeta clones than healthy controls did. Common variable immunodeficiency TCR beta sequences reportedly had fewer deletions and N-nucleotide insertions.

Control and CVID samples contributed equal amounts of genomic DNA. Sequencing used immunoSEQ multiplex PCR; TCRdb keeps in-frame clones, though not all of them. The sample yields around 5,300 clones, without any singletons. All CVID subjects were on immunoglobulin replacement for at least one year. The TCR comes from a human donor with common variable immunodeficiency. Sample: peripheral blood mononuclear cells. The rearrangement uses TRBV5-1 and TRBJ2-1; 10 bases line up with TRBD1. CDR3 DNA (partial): TGCGCCAGCAGCTTGGGGACAGGGGGCAATGAG. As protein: CASSLGTGGNE. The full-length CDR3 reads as CASSLGTGGNEQFF.